This passage covers 18 T cell receptor beta chains from one sample sequenced in a study of shared clonotypes between healthy human individuals (dated by TCRdb to about 2020). Library preparation was by the immunoSEQ multiplex PCR assay. TCRdb limited this immuneACCESS table to in-frame rearrangements with V and J called. A share of clones is missing; checked studies link under half to unresolved V genes, and the rest is unexplained. Counted in this sample were roughly 490,000 clones; less than 80% of them appeared once. In total, the top ten clones hold approximately 12% of the sample. Input material: PBMCs. These receptors all stem from a middle-aged woman in good health. Some clones in this sample may be carry-over from other donors' samples.

The chain combines TRBV30 with TRBJ2-4; D unresolved. The CDR3 contains 14 residues. CDR1 GTSNPN and CDR2 SVGIG come from the germline V gene (reference sequence). Trimming removed 4 bases at V and 0 bases at J, with 10 bases between. The DNA of the CDR3 is TGTGCCTGGAATGCTCTCCTAGCCAAAAACATTCAGTACTTC. It yields the protein CAWNALLAKNIQYF.

The chain carries TRBV5-1 and TRBJ2-4; 11 bases fit TRBD1. Germline V lookup: CDR1 SGHRS, CDR2 YFSETQ. With 4 bases clipped from V and 3 bases from J, the junction kept 6 bases outside the gene matches. This CDR3 contains 16 residues. The CDR3 loop is CASSAGQGADKNIQYF. The CDR3 bases are TGCGCCAGCAGCGCAGGACAGGGGGCCGACAAAAACATTCAGTACTTC.

V is TRBV2 and J is TRBJ2-7; 11 nucleotides align to TRBD1. V lost 3 bases, J lost 6 bases, and 7 bases stayed unmatched. The CDR3 is 15 amino acids. Germline CDR1 reads SNHLY; CDR2 reads FYNNEI. The CDR3 DNA follows: TGTGCCAGCAGTGAGTGGGACAGGGGGTCTGTCGAGCAGTACTTC. This translates into CASSEWDRGSVEQYF.

The chain recombines TRBV14 with TRBJ1-1; no clear D gene. Germline CDR1 and CDR2: SGHDN and FVKESK. V shed 4 bases and J shed 0 bases, with 12 bases lying between them. The CDR3 is 15 amino acids. CDR3 sequence (DNA): TGTGCCAGCAGCCGGAGAGGGAGTGTGAACACTGAAGCTTTCTTT. The encoded protein is CASSRRGSVNTEAFF.

The rearrangement links TRBV5-1 to TRBJ2-5, with 7 positions matching TRBD2. The end of the DNA aligns better with TRBJ2-7, so the J call may be wrong. Germline CDR1 and CDR2: SGHRS and YFSETQ. The CDR3 sequence is 14 residues long. CDR3 bases: TGCGCCAGCAGCTACACTAGCGACGCCTACGAGCAGTACTTC. Its translation: CASSYTSDAYEQYF.

With regard to this clone: It differs at one base from a far larger clone, so likely a read error. The chain carries TRBV9 and TRBJ2-1; no clear D gene. Germline V gene lookup returns CDR1 SGDLS and CDR2 YYNGEE. The CDR3 has 15 residues. The ends were cut back, 0 bases at V and 1 base at J, with 8 bases in the middle. In nucleotides, the CDR3 is TGTGCCAGCAGCGTAGATGGCCATTCCTACAATGAGCAGTTCTTC. Protein sequence: CASSVDGHSYNEQFF.

V and J are TRBV28 and TRBJ1-2; TRBD1 matches at 8 bases. The germline CDR1 and CDR2 sequences are MDHEN and SYDVKM. The CDR3 spans 15 residues. Losses at the gene ends were 2 bases for V and 4 bases for J; bases not matched to a gene: 6. In DNA, the CDR3 is TGTGCCAGCAGTTTAATGGCAGGGGGCGGCTATGGCTACACCTTC. Protein sequence: CASSLMAGGGYGYTF.

The rearrangement joins TRBV16 to TRBJ2-2, with D uncertain. Trimming pared 0 bases from V and 6 bases from J, leaving 5 bases between. The CDR3 runs 13 residues. CDR1 is KGHSY and CDR2 is FQNENV in the germline V gene. The CDR3 reads CASSQSVAGELFF. DNA for the CDR3: TGTGCCAGCAGCCAATCGGTGGCCGGGGAGCTGTTTTTT.

This chain connects TRBV5-4 to TRBJ2-7; possibly TRBD2 for D (6 bases). This CDR3 region has 15 residues. V was clipped by 4 bases and J by 4 bases, with 18 bases between them. Germline V gene sequence: CDR1 SGHNT, CDR2 YYREEE (reference sequence). The CDR3 sequence is CASSRDFLGSYEQYF. The CDR3, as DNA: TGTGCCAGCAGCAGGGACTTCCTTGGTTCGTACGAGCAGTACTTC.

The chain couples TRBV15 to TRBJ2-1; the match to TRBD2 covers 7 bases. The J segment lost 7 bases and the V segment lost 0 bases, leaving 9 bases of the junction unmatched. CDR3 length equals 16 residues. Germline CDR1 reads LNHNV; CDR2 reads YYDKDF (reference sequence). The CDR3 DNA reads as TGTGCCACCAGCAGAGAGGGCGGGAGCGTCCTTAATGAGCAGTTCTTC. This encodes CATSREGGSVLNEQFF.

This clone was observed once. The chain employs TRBV10-3 and TRBJ2-1, with 8 positions matching TRBD2. This CDR3 is 12 amino acids long. Germline-derived CDR1 and CDR2 are ENHRY and SYGVKD. V was clipped by 10 bases and J by 3 bases; unmatched bases: 2. The CDR3 DNA reads TGTGCCACGGGAGGGTACTACAATGAGCAGTTCTTC. As protein: CATGGYYNEQFF.

The chain joins TRBV30 to TRBJ2-2, with 9 bases lining up with TRBD2. With 3 bases clipped from V and 6 bases from J, the junction kept 8 bases outside the gene matches. The germline V gene encodes CDR1 GTSNPN and CDR2 SVGIG (reference sequence). The CDR3 runs 15 residues. This CDR3 is CAWSGGRARAGELFF. The CDR3 coding sequence is TGTGCCTGGAGCGGCGGGAGGGCGCGGGCCGGGGAGCTGTTTTTT.

This clone was counted a single time. The rearrangement joins TRBV28 to TRBJ1-1; TRBD1 matches at 10 bases. Unmatched junction bases numbered 7, after V lost 10 bases and J lost 11 bases. Germline CDR1 is MDHEN and CDR2 is SYDVKM. This CDR3 comprises 11 residues. The CDR3 loop reads CATRDRGSAFF. The CDR3 DNA is TGTGCCACACGGGACAGGGGATCGGCTTTCTTT.

The chain combines TRBV5-5 with TRBJ1-5; D remains ambiguous. This CDR3 is 14 amino acids long. Germline loops: CDR1 SGHKS, CDR2 YYEKEE (reference sequence). Trimming took off 3 bases at V and 5 bases at J, with 12 bases between the two ends. The CDR3 here is CASSSTANDQPQHF. In nucleotides, the CDR3 is TGTGCCAGCAGCTCGACCGCGAACGATCAGCCCCAGCATTTT.

The CDR3 DNA reads TGCGCCAGCAGCTTGGACGTTTCTCACACAGATACGCAGTATTTT. Translated: CASSLDVSHTDTQYF. V and J are TRBV5-1 and TRBJ2-3; no clear D. Germline V gene sequence: CDR1 SGHRS, CDR2 YFSETQ. CDR3 length: 15 residues. The germline V and J ends were trimmed by 0 bases and 2 bases, with 10 bases remaining between them. The full variable domain, in which reference TRBV5-1 and TRBJ2-3 provide the parts outside the CDR3, is KAGVTQTPRYLIKTRGQQVTLSCSPISGHRSVSWYQQTPGQGLQFLFEYFSETQRNKGNFPGRFSGRQFSNSRSEMNVSTLELGDSALYLCASSLDVSHTDTQYFGPGTRLTVL.

This chain links TRBV5-1 with TRBJ2-1; 11 nucleotides agree with TRBD2. The CDR3 runs to 16 residues. Trimming at V came to 5 bases and at J to 6 bases, leaving 10 bases not matched to a gene. Germline CDR1 reads SGHRS; CDR2 reads YFSETQ. This CDR3 reads CASRPLELAGANEQFF. CDR3 DNA: TGCGCCAGCAGGCCATTGGAACTAGCGGGAGCCAATGAGCAGTTCTTC. The full variable domain, in which reference TRBV5-1 and TRBJ2-1 provide the parts outside the CDR3, is KAGVTQTPRYLIKTRGQQVTLSCSPISGHRSVSWYQQTPGQGLQFLFEYFSETQRNKGNFPGRFSGRQFSNSRSEMNVSTLELGDSALYLCASRPLELAGANEQFFGPGTRLTVL.

As DNA, the CDR3 is TGTGCCAGCAGCCGTCAAGAGGCGCGGGGGGACTATGGCTACACCTTC. Translating gives CASSRQEARGDYGYTF. The gene calls are TRBV5-6 and TRBJ1-2; the D gene is possibly TRBD1 (5 bases). The V gene's germline CDR1 is SGHDT and CDR2 YYEEEE. Trimming took off 4 bases at V and 3 bases at J, with 19 bases between the two ends. CDR3 size: 16 residues.

The table lists this clone with a count of one. CDR3: CASSSSGTQSYEQYF. The CDR3 DNA is TGTGCCAGCAGTTCCTCCGGGACCCAATCCTACGAGCAGTACTTC. This chain links TRBV6-5 with TRBJ2-7, with D perhaps matching TRBD1 or TRBD2 (5 bases each). V was pared by 4 bases and J by 1 base, with 14 bases between. In germline, CDR1 is MNHEY, CDR2 SVGAGI. CDR3 length: 15 residues.